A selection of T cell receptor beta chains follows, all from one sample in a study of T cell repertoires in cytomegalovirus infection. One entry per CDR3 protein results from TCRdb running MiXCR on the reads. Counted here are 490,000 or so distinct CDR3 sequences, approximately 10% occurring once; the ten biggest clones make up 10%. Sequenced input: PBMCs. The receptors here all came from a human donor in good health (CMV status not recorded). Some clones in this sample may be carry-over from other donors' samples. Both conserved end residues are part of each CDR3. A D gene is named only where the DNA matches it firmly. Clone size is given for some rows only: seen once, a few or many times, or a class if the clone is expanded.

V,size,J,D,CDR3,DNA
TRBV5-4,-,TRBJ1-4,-,CASSGKAATNEQLFF,TGTGCCAGCAGCGGGAAGGCCGCAACTAATGAACAACTGTTTTTT
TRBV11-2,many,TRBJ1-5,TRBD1,CASSLESGQHIAQHF,TGTGCCAGCAGCTTAGAATCGGGACAGCACATCGCCCAGCATTTT
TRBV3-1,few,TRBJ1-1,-,CASSFRPGGQAFF,TGTGCCAGCAGCTTCCGGCCGGGCGGTCAAGCTTTCTTT
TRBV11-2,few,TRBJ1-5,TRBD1,CASSLESGGYQPQHF,TGTGCCAGCAGCTTAGAGTCAGGGGGTTATCAGCCCCAGCATTTT
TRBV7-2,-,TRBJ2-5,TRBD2,CASSFDGLAGTLKYQETQYF,TGTGCCAGCAGCTTCGACGGGCTAGCGGGAACCTTGAAGTACCAAGAGACCCAGTACTTC
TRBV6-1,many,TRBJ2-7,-,CASRDPGTSLYEQYF,TGTGCCAGCAGAGACCCCGGGACGTCGCTATACGAGCAGTACTTC
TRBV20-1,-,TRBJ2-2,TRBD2,CSARAPKGAGSNTGELFF,TGCAGTGCTAGAGCTCCAAAGGGAGCGGGATCGAACACCGGGGAGCTGTTTTTT
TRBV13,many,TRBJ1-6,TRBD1,CASSSTGRGPYNSPLHF,TGTGCCAGCAGCTCGACAGGGAGGGGTCCCTATAATTCACCCCTCCACTTT
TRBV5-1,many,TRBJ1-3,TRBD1,CASSLGPIGQGGSGNTIYF,TGCGCCAGCAGCTTAGGACCCATCGGACAGGGCGGCTCTGGAAACACCATATATTTT
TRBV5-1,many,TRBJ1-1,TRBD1,CASSPRQGAETEAFF,TGCGCCAGCAGCCCCAGACAGGGGGCTGAAACTGAAGCTTTCTTT
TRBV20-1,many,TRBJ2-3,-,CSARDYLTGDTQYF,TGCAGTGCTAGAGATTACCTAACGGGAGATACGCAGTATTTT
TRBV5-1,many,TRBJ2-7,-,CASSLGLRDYEQYF,TGCGCCAGCAGCTTGGGTTTGCGGGACTACGAGCAGTACTTC
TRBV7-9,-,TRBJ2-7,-,CASSPMSGSYEQYF,TGTGCCAGCAGCCCGATGAGCGGCTCCTACGAGCAGTACTTC
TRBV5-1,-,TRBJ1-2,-,CASSLMDGTNYGYTF,TGCGCCAGCAGCTTGATGGATGGCACGAACTATGGCTACACCTTC
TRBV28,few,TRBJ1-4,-,CASSWPGVGKLFF,TGTGCCAGCAGTTGGCCGGGCGTCGGAAAACTGTTTTTT
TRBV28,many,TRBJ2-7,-,CASSSLMGIYEQYF,TGTGCCAGCAGTTCTCTGATGGGGATCTACGAGCAGTACTTC
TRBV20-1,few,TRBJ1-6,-,CSARFPNSPLHF,TGCAGTGCTAGATTTCCGAATTCACCCCTCCACTTT
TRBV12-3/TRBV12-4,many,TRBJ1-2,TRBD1,CASSPTRGAGYTF,TGTGCCAGCAGCCCTACCAGGGGGGCTGGCTACACCTTC
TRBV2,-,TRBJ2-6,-,CASSVWDPRYLSGANVLTF,TGTGCCAGCAGTGTTTGGGACCCCCGCTACCTCTCTGGGGCCAACGTCCTGACTTTC
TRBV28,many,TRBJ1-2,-,CASRSGGSNYGYTF,TGTGCCAGCAGGTCGGGGGGCAGTAACTATGGCTACACCTTC
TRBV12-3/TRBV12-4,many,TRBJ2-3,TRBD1,CASSGQGTDTQYF,TGTGCCAGCAGTGGACAGGGAACAGATACGCAGTATTTT
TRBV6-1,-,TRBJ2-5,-,CASRLKGPQYF,TGTGCCAGCAGACTAAAGGGGCCCCAGTACTTC
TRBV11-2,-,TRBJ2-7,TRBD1,CASRLTGGNSYEQYF,TGTGCCAGCAGATTGACAGGGGGCAACTCCTACGAGCAGTACTTC